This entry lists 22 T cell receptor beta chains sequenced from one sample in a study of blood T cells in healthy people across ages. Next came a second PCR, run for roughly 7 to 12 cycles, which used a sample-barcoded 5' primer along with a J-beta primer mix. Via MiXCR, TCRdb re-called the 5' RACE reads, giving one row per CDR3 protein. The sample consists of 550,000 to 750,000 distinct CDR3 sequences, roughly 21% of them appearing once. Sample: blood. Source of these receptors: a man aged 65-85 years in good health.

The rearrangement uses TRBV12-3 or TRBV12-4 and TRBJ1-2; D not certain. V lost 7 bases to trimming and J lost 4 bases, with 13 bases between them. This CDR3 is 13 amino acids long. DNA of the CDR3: TGTGCCAGCACCCTCGGAGCTCTCTATGGCTACACCTTC. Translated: CASTLGALYGYTF.

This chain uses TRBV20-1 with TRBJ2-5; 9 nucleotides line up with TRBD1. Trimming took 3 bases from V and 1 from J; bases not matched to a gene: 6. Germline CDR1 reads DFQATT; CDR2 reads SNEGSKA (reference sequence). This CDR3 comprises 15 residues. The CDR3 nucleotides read TGCAGTGCTAGGAGAGGACAGGGGACCCAAGAGACCCAGTACTTC. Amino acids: CSARRGQGTQETQYF.

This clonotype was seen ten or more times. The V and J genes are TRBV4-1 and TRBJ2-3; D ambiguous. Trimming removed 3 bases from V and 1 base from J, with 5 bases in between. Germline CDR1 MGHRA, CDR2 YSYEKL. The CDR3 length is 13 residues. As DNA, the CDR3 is TGCGCCAGCAGCCAGCTAGGCACAGATACGCAGTATTTT. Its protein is CASSQLGTDTQYF.

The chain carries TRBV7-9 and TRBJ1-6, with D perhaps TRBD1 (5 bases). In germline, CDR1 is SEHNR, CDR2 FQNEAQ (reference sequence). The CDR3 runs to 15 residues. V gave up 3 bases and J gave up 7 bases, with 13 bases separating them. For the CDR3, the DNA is TGTGCCAGCAGCTTTGGGGGTGTAGGAAATTCACCCCTCCACTTT. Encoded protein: CASSFGGVGNSPLHF.

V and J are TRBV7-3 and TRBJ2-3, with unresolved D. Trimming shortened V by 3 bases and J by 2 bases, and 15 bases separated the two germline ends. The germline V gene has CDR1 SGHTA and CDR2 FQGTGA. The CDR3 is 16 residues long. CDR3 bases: TGTGCCAGCAGCTTCGGGCAGAACCTTTACACAGATACGCAGTATTTT. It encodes CASSFGQNLYTDTQYF.

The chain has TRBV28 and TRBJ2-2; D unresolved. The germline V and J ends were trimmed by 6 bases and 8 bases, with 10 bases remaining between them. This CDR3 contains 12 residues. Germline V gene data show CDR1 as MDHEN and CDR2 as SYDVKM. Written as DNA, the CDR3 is TGTGCCAGCAGCTTCGGTAGGGGGGAGCTGTTTTTT. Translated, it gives CASSFGRGELFF.

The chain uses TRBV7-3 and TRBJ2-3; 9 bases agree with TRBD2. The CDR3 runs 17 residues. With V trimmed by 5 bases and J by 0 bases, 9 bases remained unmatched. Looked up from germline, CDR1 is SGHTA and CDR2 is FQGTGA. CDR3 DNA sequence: TGTGCCAGCAGCAAGTCGCTAGCGGGGCTTAGCACAGATACGCAGTATTTT. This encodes CASSKSLAGLSTDTQYF.

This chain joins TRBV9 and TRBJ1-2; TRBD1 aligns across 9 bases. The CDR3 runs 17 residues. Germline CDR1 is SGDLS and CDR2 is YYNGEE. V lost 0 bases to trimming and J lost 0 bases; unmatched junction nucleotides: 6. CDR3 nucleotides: TGTGCCAGCAGCGTAGGGGGACAGGGACCTTCTAACTATGGCTACACCTTC. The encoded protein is CASSVGGQGPSNYGYTF. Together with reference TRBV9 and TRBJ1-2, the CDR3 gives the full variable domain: DSGVTQTPKHLITATGQRVTLRCSPRSGDLSVYWYQQSLDQGLQFLIQYYNGEERAKGNILERFSAQQFPDLHSELNLSSLELGDSALYFCASSVGGQGPSNYGYTFGSGTRLTVV.

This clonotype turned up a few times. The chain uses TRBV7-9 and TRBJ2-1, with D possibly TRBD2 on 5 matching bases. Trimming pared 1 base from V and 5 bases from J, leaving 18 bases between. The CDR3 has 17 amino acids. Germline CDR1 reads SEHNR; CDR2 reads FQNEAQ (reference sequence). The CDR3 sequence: CASSLVPSPRGDNEQFF. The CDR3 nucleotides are TGTGCCAGCAGCTTAGTACCTAGCCCGAGAGGAGACAATGAGCAGTTCTTC.

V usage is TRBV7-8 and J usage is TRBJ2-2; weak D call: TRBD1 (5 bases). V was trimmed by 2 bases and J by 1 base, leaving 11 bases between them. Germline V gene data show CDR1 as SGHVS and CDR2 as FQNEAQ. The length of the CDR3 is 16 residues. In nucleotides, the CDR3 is TGTGCCAGCAGCTTATCGTGGCAGGGGAACACCGGGGAGCTGTTTTTT. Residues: CASSLSWQGNTGELFF.

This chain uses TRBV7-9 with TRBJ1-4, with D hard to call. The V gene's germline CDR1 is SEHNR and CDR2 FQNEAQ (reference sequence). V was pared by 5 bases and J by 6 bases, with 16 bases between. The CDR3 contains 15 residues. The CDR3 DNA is TGTGCCAGCAGCCCCGGGCCGAGCCCCCATGAAAAACTGTTTTTT. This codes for CASSPGPSPHEKLFF. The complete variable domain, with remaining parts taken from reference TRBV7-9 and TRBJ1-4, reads DTGVSQNPRHKITKRGQNVTFRCDPISEHNRLYWYRQTLGQGPEFLTYFQNEAQLEKSRLLSDRFSAERPKGSFSTLEIQRTEQGDSAMYLCASSPGPSPHEKLFFGSGTQLSVL.

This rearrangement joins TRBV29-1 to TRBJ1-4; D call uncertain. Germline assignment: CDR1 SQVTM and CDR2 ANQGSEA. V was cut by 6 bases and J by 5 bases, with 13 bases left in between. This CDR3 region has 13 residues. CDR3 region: CSVKTSPNEKLFF. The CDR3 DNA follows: TGCAGCGTAAAGACAAGTCCGAATGAAAAACTGTTTTTT. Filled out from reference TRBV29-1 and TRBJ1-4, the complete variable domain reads SAVISQKPSRDICQRGTSLTIQCQVDSQVTMMFWYRQQPGQSLTLIATANQGSEATYESGFVIDKFPISRPNLTFSTLTVSNMSPEDSSIYLCSVKTSPNEKLFFGSGTQLSVL.

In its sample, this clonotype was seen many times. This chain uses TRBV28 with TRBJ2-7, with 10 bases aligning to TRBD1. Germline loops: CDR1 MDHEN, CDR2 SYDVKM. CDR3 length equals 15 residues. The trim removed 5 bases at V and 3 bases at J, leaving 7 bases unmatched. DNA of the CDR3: TGTGCCAGCAGTCCTGCCGGGACAGGGGTCTACGAGCAGTACTTC. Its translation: CASSPAGTGVYEQYF.

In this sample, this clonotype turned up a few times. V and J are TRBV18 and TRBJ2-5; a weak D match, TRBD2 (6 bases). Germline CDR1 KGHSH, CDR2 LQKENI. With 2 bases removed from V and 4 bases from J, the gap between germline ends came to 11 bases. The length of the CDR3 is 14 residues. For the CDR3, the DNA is TGTGCCAGCTCACCATGGCGGGGAATAGAGACCCAGTACTTC. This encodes CASSPWRGIETQYF.

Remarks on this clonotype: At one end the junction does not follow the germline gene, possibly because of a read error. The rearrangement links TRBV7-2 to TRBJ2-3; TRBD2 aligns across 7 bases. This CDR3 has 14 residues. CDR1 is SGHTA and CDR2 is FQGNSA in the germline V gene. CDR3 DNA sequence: TGTGCCAGCAGACCAGCGGGACTCACATATACGCAGTATTTT. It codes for CASRPAGLTYTQYF.

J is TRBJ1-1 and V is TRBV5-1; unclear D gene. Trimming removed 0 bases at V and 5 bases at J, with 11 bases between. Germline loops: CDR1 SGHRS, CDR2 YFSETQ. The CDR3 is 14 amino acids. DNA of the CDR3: TGCGCCAGCAGCTTGGACGGGATAGGAACTGAAGCTTTCTTT. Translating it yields CASSLDGIGTEAFF.

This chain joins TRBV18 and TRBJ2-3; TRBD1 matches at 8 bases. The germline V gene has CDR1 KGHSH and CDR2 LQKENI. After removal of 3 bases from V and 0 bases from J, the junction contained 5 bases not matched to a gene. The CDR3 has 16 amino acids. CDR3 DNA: TGTGCCAGCTCACCGGACAGGGAAAAGAGCACAGATACGCAGTATTTT. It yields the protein CASSPDREKSTDTQYF.

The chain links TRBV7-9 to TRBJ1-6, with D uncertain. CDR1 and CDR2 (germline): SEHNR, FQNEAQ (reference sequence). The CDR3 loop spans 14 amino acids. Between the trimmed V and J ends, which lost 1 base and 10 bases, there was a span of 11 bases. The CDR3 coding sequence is TGTGCCAGCAGCTTAGAGTTGGGGTTCTCACCCCTCCACTTT. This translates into CASSLELGFSPLHF.

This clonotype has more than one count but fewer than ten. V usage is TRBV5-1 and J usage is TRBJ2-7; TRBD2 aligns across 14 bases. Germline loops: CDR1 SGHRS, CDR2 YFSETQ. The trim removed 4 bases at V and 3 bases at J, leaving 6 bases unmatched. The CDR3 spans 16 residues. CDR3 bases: TGCGCCAGCAGCCCCGGACTAGCGGGAGGCAACTACGAGCAGTACTTC. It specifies CASSPGLAGGNYEQYF.

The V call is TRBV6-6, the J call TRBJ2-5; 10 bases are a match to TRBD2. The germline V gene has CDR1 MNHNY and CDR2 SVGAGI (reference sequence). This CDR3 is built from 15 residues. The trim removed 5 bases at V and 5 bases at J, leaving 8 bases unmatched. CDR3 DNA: TGTGCCAGCAGTGCTCGGACTAGCGGTGGTGAGACCCAGTACTTC. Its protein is CASSARTSGGETQYF.

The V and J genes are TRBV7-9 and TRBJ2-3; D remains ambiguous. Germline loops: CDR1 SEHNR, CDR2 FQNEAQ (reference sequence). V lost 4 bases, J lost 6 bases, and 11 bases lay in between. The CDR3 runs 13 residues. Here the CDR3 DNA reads TGTGCCAGCAGCTCGGCACAGAGGGATACGCAGTATTTT. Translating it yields CASSSAQRDTQYF.

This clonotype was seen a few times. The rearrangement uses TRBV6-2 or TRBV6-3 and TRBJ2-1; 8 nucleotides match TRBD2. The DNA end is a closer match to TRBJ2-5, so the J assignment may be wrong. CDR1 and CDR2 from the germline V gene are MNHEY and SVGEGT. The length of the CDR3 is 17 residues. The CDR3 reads CASSYSTVGLAGETQYF. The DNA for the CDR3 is TGTGCCAGCAGTTACTCGACTGTGGGGCTAGCGGGAGAGACCCAGTACTTC.